Here is one T cell receptor beta chain with its context. No antigen is known for it. The data stem from a study of CD8+ T cells in alopecia areata. Overall study results and limits: Scalp samples also contribute reads from the resident alphabeta T cells found in normal skin. Lesional scalp, notably in alopecia totalis/universalis, had clonality above that of normal scalp.

The CDR3 sequence is 14 residues long. Germline V gene lookup returns CDR1 SGHDN and CDR2 FVKESK. Trimming pared 2 bases from V and 0 bases from J, leaving 4 bases between. Punch biopsies of lesional scalp, plus peripheral blood, were taken from alopecia areata patients. Sequencing templates came from extracted RNA that was reverse transcribed into cDNA. Generated by immunoSEQ multiplex PCR, the TCRdb table keeps only in-frame clones and is missing some. The data contain about 23,000 clones, 52% of them seen just once; the ten biggest clones take up around a third. V gene TRBV14 combines with J gene TRBJ2-2; D gene ambiguous. This TCR was recovered from a human donor with alopecia areata. The specimen sequenced was NKG2D-high CD8+ T cells sorted from blood. The CDR3 sequence: CASSQFPNTGELFF. The CDR3 nucleotides read TGTGCCAGCAGCCAATTCCCGAACACCGGGGAGCTGTTTTTT.